The 13 T cell receptor beta chains presented below share a single source sample, sequenced in a study of blood T cell repertoires in COVID-19. Libraries were prepared by immunoSEQ multiplex PCR; TCRdb keeps only in-frame clonotypes and omits some of them. The sample has 200,000 to 300,000 clones; about nine tenths are singletons. Sequencing was done on a sample of peripheral blood. The receptors were gathered from a man between 35 and 55 years old who had recovered from COVID-19.

The chain links TRBV14 to TRBJ2-3, with a weak D call TRBD2 (6 bases). Germline V CDR1 and CDR2: SGHDN, FVKESK. Trimming removed 0 bases at V and 6 bases at J, with 19 bases between. The length of the CDR3 is 17 residues. CDR3 sequence reads: CASSQDRLGFRRDTQYF. The CDR3 DNA is TGTGCCAGCAGCCAAGATAGACTAGGTTTCCGGAGGGATACGCAGTATTTT.

CDR3 loop: CATSSRASGGPSSYNEQFF. CDR3 bases: TGTGCCACCAGCAGTAGGGCTAGCGGGGGGCCCAGCTCCTACAATGAGCAGTTCTTC. This chain joins TRBV15 and TRBJ2-1; 11 bases line up with TRBD2. After removal of 3 bases from V and 0 bases from J, the junction contained 10 bases not matched to a gene. There are 19 residues in the CDR3. Germline loops: CDR1 LNHNV, CDR2 YYDKDF (reference sequence).

This clone showed up just once. V gene TRBV7-2 combines with J gene TRBJ2-2, with a weak D call TRBD2 (5 bases). Germline V gives CDR1 SGHTA, CDR2 FQGNSA. Trimming stripped 3 bases from V and 8 bases from J, with 10 bases between. CDR3 size: 13 residues. The CDR3, as DNA: TGTGCCAGCAGCTTGTATCAGCGGGGGGAGCTGTTTTTT. This sequence encodes CASSLYQRGELFF.

This chain links TRBV29-1 with TRBJ1-1; D gene ambiguous. CDR1 SQVTM and CDR2 ANQGSEA come from the germline V gene. With 0 bases removed from V and 1 base from J, the gap between germline ends came to 12 bases. The CDR3 is made up of 15 amino acids. The CDR3 nucleotides read TGCAGCGTTGAAGATCGGCGGGCCCCGAACACTGAAGCTTTCTTT. This codes for CSVEDRRAPNTEAFF.

This CDR3 is CASSVSGGYNEQFF. Here the CDR3 DNA reads TGTGCCAGCAGCGTTAGCGGGGGGTACAATGAGCAGTTCTTC. The gene calls are TRBV9 and TRBJ2-1; 10 nucleotides agree with TRBD2. Germline lookup yields CDR1 SGDLS and CDR2 YYNGEE. The V gene end was trimmed by 2 bases and the J gene end by 4 bases; junction bases not matched to a gene: 0. The CDR3 has 14 amino acids.

The gene calls are TRBV27 and TRBJ2-1, with 13 positions matching TRBD2. Trimming removed 10 bases from V and 14 bases from J; junction bases left unmatched: 11. The germline V gene has CDR1 MNHEY and CDR2 SMNVEV (reference sequence). The CDR3 extends over 13 amino acids. In nucleotides, the CDR3 is TGTGCCACCCGGCGGACTAGCGGGGGAGGTGAGTTCTTC. Protein product: CATRRTSGGGEFF.

V usage is TRBV9 and J usage is TRBJ1-1; the match to TRBD1 covers 9 bases. V dropped 3 bases and J dropped 0; count of bases not matched to a gene: 3. The germline gives CDR1 SGDLS, CDR2 YYNGEE. This CDR3 spans 15 amino acids. In DNA form, the CDR3 reads TGTGCCAGCAGCGGAGGACAGGGGATGAACACTGAAGCTTTCTTT. Translating it yields CASSGGQGMNTEAFF.

The chain recombines TRBV7-9 with TRBJ2-1, with D possibly being TRBD1 (6 bases). CDR1 and CDR2 (germline): SEHNR, FQNEAQ (reference sequence). This CDR3 is 16 amino acids long. Trimming took off 0 bases at V and 10 bases at J, with 19 bases between the two ends. CDR3 nucleotides: TGTGCCAGCAGCTTAGCCCAGGGGAACCTCCGAGGGGAGCAGTTCTTC. Protein product: CASSLAQGNLRGEQFF.

V is TRBV12-5 and J is TRBJ2-5, with TRBD2 matching over 11 bases. V dropped 1 base and J dropped 2; count of bases not matched to a gene: 6. Looked up from germline, CDR1 is LGHNT and CDR2 is FRNRAP. This CDR3 spans 17 amino acids. This CDR3 reads CASGLGATSGSQETQYF. The CDR3 DNA sequence: TGTGCTAGTGGTTTGGGGGCCACTAGCGGGAGTCAAGAGACCCAGTACTTC.

V gene TRBV29-1 combines with J gene TRBJ1-2; D is perhaps TRBD1 (5 bases). Trimming took 6 bases from V and 6 from J, leaving 17 bases between them. CDR1 and CDR2 from the germline V gene are SQVTM and ANQGSEA. The CDR3 is 13 residues long. The CDR3 spells CSVQGEIRNGYTF. The CDR3 DNA reads TGCAGCGTCCAGGGTGAAATTAGGAATGGCTACACCTTC.

V gene TRBV3-1 (or the pseudogene TRBV3-2) combines with J gene TRBJ2-3, with D uncertain. CDR1 is LGHDT, CDR2 YNNKEL, per germline (reference sequence). The CDR3 has 14 amino acids. V was trimmed by 0 bases and J by 1 base, leaving 5 bases between them. The CDR3 loop reads CASSQDFGTDTQYF. The CDR3 DNA reads as TGTGCCAGCAGCCAAGATTTCGGCACAGATACGCAGTATTTT.

V usage is TRBV7-8 and J usage is TRBJ2-5; 7 nucleotides match TRBD2. Germline values: CDR1 SGHVS, CDR2 FQNEAQ. CDR3 length: 14 amino acids. After removal of 5 bases from V and 5 bases from J, the junction contained 8 bases not matched to a gene. CDR3 coding DNA: TGTGCCAGCAGCCCTAGCGTGCGGGGGGAGACCCAGTACTTC. Its protein product is CASSPSVRGETQYF.

This clone came up once. The chain employs TRBV7-9 and TRBJ1-2, with 9 bases matching TRBD1. CDR1 and CDR2 from the germline V gene are SEHNR and FQNEAQ (reference sequence). This CDR3 contains 14 residues. V shed 3 bases and J 3 bases; nucleotides not matched to a gene: 2. CDR3: CASSFGDRDYGYTF. The CDR3 DNA sequence: TGTGCCAGCAGCTTTGGGGACAGGGACTATGGCTACACCTTC.